One sample yielded the 32 T cell receptor beta chains listed below, sequenced in a study of CD8+ T cells in alopecia areata. Following extraction, RNA underwent reverse transcription to cDNA, which served as the sequencing template. Data came from immunoSEQ multiplex PCR; TCRdb stores just in-frame clones and leaves some out. There are over 100,000 clones in the sample; approximately 49% occur only once, and around 20% lies in the top ten. The starting material was CD8+ T cells sorted from blood, obtained at week 0. These receptors originate from a human donor with alopecia areata.

The V and J genes are TRBV30 and TRBJ2-5; possible D gene TRBD2, 6 bases. This CDR3 has 14 residues. Looked up from germline, CDR1 is GTSNPN and CDR2 is SVGIG (reference sequence). Between the trimmed V and J ends, which lost 0 bases and 3 bases, there was a span of 11 bases. The DNA of the CDR3 is TGTGCCTGGAGTGTAGGGATAGCGGAAGAGACCCAGTACTTC. It encodes CAWSVGIAEETQYF.

The CDR3 DNA follows: TGTGCCAGCAGTCCGAGTTCGGGACAGGGTACCTACGAGCAGTACTTC. Its translation: CASSPSSGQGTYEQYF. The genes are TRBV13 and TRBJ2-7; 9 bases map to TRBD1. The V gene's germline CDR1 is PRHDT and CDR2 FYEKMQ (reference sequence). Trimming removed 6 bases from V and 2 bases from J; junction bases left unmatched: 11. This CDR3 comprises 16 residues.

V is TRBV5-6 and J is TRBJ2-1; D gene uncertain. Deletions cut 2 bases from V and 10 bases from J, with 16 bases between. Germline CDR1 and CDR2: SGHDT and YYEEEE. The CDR3 length is 14 residues. The CDR3 here is CASSFDGASYEQFF. CDR3 nucleotides: TGTGCCAGCAGCTTTGATGGCGCCTCATACGAGCAGTTCTTC.

This clone occurred many times. This specimen includes other DNA sequences encoding the same CDR3. This chain uses TRBV27 with TRBJ2-1, with 7 bases lining up with TRBD1. CDR1 MNHEY and CDR2 SMNVEV come from the germline V gene (reference sequence). This CDR3 contains 13 residues. J lost 3 bases, V lost 6 bases, and 2 bases had no gene match. The CDR3 protein is CASSGQDYNEQFF. The CDR3 DNA follows: TGTGCCAGCAGCGGACAGGACTACAATGAGCAGTTCTTC.

The chain uses TRBV30 and TRBJ2-5, with 8 bases matching TRBD1. Germline loops: CDR1 GTSNPN, CDR2 SVGIG (reference sequence). The CDR3 runs 13 residues. Trimming at V came to 5 bases and at J to 1 base, leaving 3 bases not matched to a gene. The CDR3 bases are TGTGCCTGGGGCAGGGGGCCCCAAGAGACCCAGTACTTC. Protein product: CAWGRGPQETQYF.

This clone has just a few counts. This sequence joins TRBV4-1 and TRBJ1-3, with D uncertain. Germline CDR1 MGHRA, CDR2 YSYEKL. The CDR3 is 11 residues long. Between the trimmed V and J ends, which lost 2 bases and 6 bases, there was a span of 2 bases. The CDR3 coding sequence is TGCGCCAGCAGCCAAATAAACACCATATATTTT. Translation: CASSQINTIYF.

This clone was counted a few times. The CDR3 sequence: CASRHRDRGHNEQFF. The DNA of the CDR3 is TGTGCCAGCAGACACCGGGACAGGGGGCACAATGAGCAGTTCTTC. The chain recombines TRBV7-9 with TRBJ2-1; 12 nucleotides line up with TRBD1. This CDR3 spans 15 amino acids. Trimming at V came to 6 bases and at J to 5 bases, leaving 5 bases not matched to a gene. CDR1 SEHNR and CDR2 FQNEAQ come from the germline V gene (reference sequence).

The CDR3 nucleotides are TGTGCCAGCAGTGAAGCGGGGGCAGGGGTGTGGAGCACTGAAGCTTTCTTT. Protein: CASSEAGAGVWSTEAFF. V gene TRBV2 combines with J gene TRBJ1-1; D is possibly TRBD1 (6 bases). Trimming left V 0 bases short and J 4 bases short, with 18 bases between. The CDR3 has 17 residues. Germline values: CDR1 SNHLY, CDR2 FYNNEI.

The rearrangement joins TRBV4-1 to TRBJ2-1; the match to TRBD2 covers 10 bases. V dropped 4 bases and J dropped 2; count of bases not matched to a gene: 8. CDR3 length equals 17 residues. Looked up from germline, CDR1 is MGHRA and CDR2 is YSYEKL. In DNA, the CDR3 is TGCGCCAGCAGCCCGTCCGGGAGCGGGGGGGCCTACAATGAGCAGTTCTTC. As protein: CASSPSGSGGAYNEQFF.

The rearrangement joins TRBV30 to TRBJ2-7, with 7 nucleotides matching TRBD2. V lost 2 bases and J lost 5; bases outside the gene matches: 9. Germline loops: CDR1 GTSNPN, CDR2 SVGIG (reference sequence). The CDR3 runs to 14 residues. CDR3 sequence (DNA): TGTGCCTGGAGTCTTGGGGAGGGGATCGACGAGCAGTACTTC. This translates into CAWSLGEGIDEQYF.

This rearrangement joins TRBV12-5 to TRBJ2-5; 7 bases are a match to TRBD1. CDR3 length: 14 amino acids. CDR1 is LGHNT, CDR2 FRNRAP, per germline. The V gene end was trimmed by 3 bases and the J gene end by 2 bases; junction bases not matched to a gene: 3. The DNA for the CDR3 is TGTGCTAGTGGTTTTACAGGGGATCAAGAGACCCAGTACTTC. Amino acids: CASGFTGDQETQYF.

This clone was detected ten times or more. This chain links TRBV30 with TRBJ2-2; D perhaps matches TRBD2 (5 bases). Germline V gives CDR1 GTSNPN, CDR2 SVGIG (reference sequence). The CDR3 is made up of 15 amino acids. The V and J ends lost 0 bases and 3 bases respectively, with 11 bases between them. DNA of the CDR3: TGTGCCTGGAGTGTAGGTAGCGTCGACACCGGGGAGCTGTTTTTT. Translating it yields CAWSVGSVDTGELFF.

The V and J genes are TRBV4-1 and TRBJ2-2, with TRBD1 matching over 7 bases. V was clipped by 4 bases and J by 2 bases; unmatched bases: 10. This CDR3 is 17 amino acids long. CDR1 is MGHRA and CDR2 is YSYEKL in the germline V gene. The CDR3 loop is CASSPPGTEINTGELFF. As DNA, the CDR3 is TGCGCCAGCAGCCCGCCCGGGACAGAGATTAACACCGGGGAGCTGTTTTTT.

The chain combines TRBV7-9 with TRBJ2-5; D gene unclear. CDR1 and CDR2 from the germline V gene are SEHNR and FQNEAQ (reference sequence). Trimming cost V 4 bases and J 5 bases, with 8 bases left between them. CDR3 length equals 12 residues. CDR3 DNA sequence: TGTGCCAGCAGCTCTCACCGGGAGACCCAGTACTTC. Protein: CASSSHRETQYF.

V usage is TRBV7-9 and J usage is TRBJ2-4; D is undetermined. The CDR3 has 14 residues. The ends were cut back, 5 bases at V and 0 bases at J, with 8 bases in the middle. Germline assignment: CDR1 SEHNR and CDR2 FQNEAQ (reference sequence). The CDR3 region has the DNA TGTGCCAGCAGCCACACACTAGCCAAAAACATTCAGTACTTC. Translating it yields CASSHTLAKNIQYF.

The chain couples TRBV4-1 to TRBJ2-1; a weak D match, TRBD2 (5 bases). V dropped 6 bases and J dropped 8 bases, with 17 bases sitting between them. CDR1 MGHRA and CDR2 YSYEKL come from the germline V gene. The CDR3 length is 14 residues. The CDR3: CASSSRERMDEQFF. The CDR3 coding sequence is TGCGCCAGCAGTTCGAGAGAGCGGATGGATGAGCAGTTCTTC.

The CDR3 loop reads CSVEDRATDTQYF. The CDR3 DNA reads TGCAGCGTTGAGGACAGGGCTACAGATACGCAGTATTTT. The genes are TRBV29-1 and TRBJ2-3; 8 bases agree with TRBD1. Trimming cost V 3 bases and J 3 bases; bases outside gene matches: 2. CDR1 and CDR2 (germline): SQVTM, ANQGSEA. The CDR3 consists of 13 residues.

V usage is TRBV5-6 and J usage is TRBJ2-5; TRBD1 agrees at 7 bases. V shed 3 bases and J 0 bases; nucleotides not matched to a gene: 5. CDR1 is SGHDT, CDR2 YYEEEE, per germline. The CDR3 loop spans 15 amino acids. The CDR3 protein is CASSWGQPYQETQYF. CDR3 sequence (DNA): TGTGCCAGCAGCTGGGGACAGCCGTACCAAGAGACCCAGTACTTC.

Here the CDR3 reads CASSLDASGGPGAQYF. The CDR3 DNA sequence: TGTGCCAGCAGCTTAGATGCTAGCGGGGGCCCTGGGGCCCAGTACTTC. The V gene is TRBV7-2, the J gene TRBJ2-5; 10 bases align to TRBD2. Germline loops: CDR1 SGHTA, CDR2 FQGNSA. The ends lost 1 base at V and 9 bases at J; junction bases unmatched: 11. The CDR3 extends over 16 amino acids.

This clone was counted only a few times. The V and J genes are TRBV27 and TRBJ1-4; the D is unclear. In germline, CDR1 is MNHEY, CDR2 SMNVEV (reference sequence). The CDR3 is made up of 13 amino acids. Trimming pared 8 bases from V and 8 bases from J, leaving 15 bases between. In DNA, the CDR3 is TGTGCCAGCGGACTAGATTCGGGGGAAAAACTGTTTTTT. Its protein product is CASGLDSGEKLFF.

V and J are TRBV19 and TRBJ2-6; D is unclear. The CDR3 is made up of 15 amino acids. V shed 5 bases and J shed 1 base, with 9 bases lying between them. The germline V gene encodes CDR1 LNHDA and CDR2 SQIVND (reference sequence). CDR3 nucleotides: TGTGCCAGTAGTTTAACGTTATCTGGGGCCAACGTCCTGACTTTC. Translation: CASSLTLSGANVLTF.

V is TRBV13 and J is TRBJ2-7; D is perhaps TRBD2 (7 bases). CDR1 is PRHDT and CDR2 is FYEKMQ in the germline V gene (reference sequence). This CDR3 is 15 amino acids long. V lost 7 bases and J 6 bases, leaving 22 bases between the germline ends. The CDR3 DNA reads as TGTGCCAGCACCATAGGGAGGGGGAATCCGTTCGAGCAGTACTTC. Its protein product is CASTIGRGNPFEQYF. Complete variable domain (other parts from reference TRBV13 and TRBJ2-7): AAGVIQSPRHLIKEKRETATLKCYPIPRHDTVYWYQQGPGQDPQFLISFYEKMQSDKGSIPDRFSAQQFSDYHSELNMSSLELGDSALYFCASTIGRGNPFEQYFGPGTRLTVT.

This chain joins TRBV27 and TRBJ2-3, with TRBD2 matching 8 bases. Germline CDR1 MNHEY, CDR2 SMNVEV (reference sequence). CDR3 length: 15 amino acids. The J segment lost 3 bases and the V segment lost 6 bases, leaving 8 bases of the junction unmatched. CDR3 nucleotides: TGTGCCAGCAGAGTTTTAGCGGGGCTGACAGATACGCAGTATTTT. Translation gives CASRVLAGLTDTQYF.

This clone was seen more than once but under ten times. The chain employs TRBV29-1 and TRBJ1-2; a possible D gene is TRBD1 (5 bases). Germline V lookup: CDR1 SQVTM, CDR2 ANQGSEA. The length of the CDR3 is 13 residues. V lost 4 bases and J lost 4, with 13 bases in between. Here the CDR3 reads CSVVLPGTYGYTF. The CDR3 region has the DNA TGCAGCGTTGTCCTTCCAGGGACCTATGGCTACACCTTC. The full variable domain, rest sourced from reference TRBV29-1 and TRBJ1-2, is SAVISQKPSRDICQRGTSLTIQCQVDSQVTMMFWYRQQPGQSLTLIATANQGSEATYESGFVIDKFPISRPNLTFSTLTVSNMSPEDSSIYLCSVVLPGTYGYTFGSGTRLTVV.

The rearrangement uses TRBV29-1 and TRBJ2-7; possible D gene TRBD2, 5 bases. Deletions cut 1 base from V and 2 bases from J, with 15 bases between. Germline V gene data show CDR1 as SQVTM and CDR2 as ANQGSEA. CDR3 length equals 15 residues. DNA of the CDR3: TGCAGCGTTGAAGGGTCCCTGGCGGGCACCTACGAGCAGTACTTC. Translating it yields CSVEGSLAGTYEQYF.

This chain joins TRBV13 and TRBJ1-2, with D maybe TRBD1 (5 bases). CDR3 length: 14 residues. Germline V lookup: CDR1 PRHDT, CDR2 FYEKMQ (reference sequence). The V end lost 1 base, the J end lost 4 bases, and 10 bases lay between the germline ends. The CDR3 DNA sequence: TGTGCCAGCAGCTTAGTCGCCGACAGCTATGGCTACACCTTC. It is translated as CASSLVADSYGYTF. Filled out from reference TRBV13 and TRBJ1-2, the complete variable domain reads AAGVIQSPRHLIKEKRETATLKCYPIPRHDTVYWYQQGPGQDPQFLISFYEKMQSDKGSIPDRFSAQQFSDYHSELNMSSLELGDSALYFCASSLVADSYGYTFGSGTRLTVV.

This rearrangement joins TRBV10-3 to TRBJ2-7; perhaps TRBD1 as D (5 bases). Germline assignment: CDR1 ENHRY and CDR2 SYGVKD. The CDR3 is made up of 12 amino acids. The germline V and J ends were trimmed by 7 bases and 3 bases, with 10 bases remaining between them. In DNA, the CDR3 is TGTGCCATCATGGACACCGTCTACGAGCAGTACTTC. Protein: CAIMDTVYEQYF.

This rearrangement joins TRBV5-6 to TRBJ2-4; D remains unclear. With 4 bases removed from V and 8 bases from J, the gap between germline ends came to 16 bases. This CDR3 has 14 residues. Looked up from germline, CDR1 is SGHDT and CDR2 is YYEEEE. The CDR3 is CASSVSSGRDIQYF. DNA of the CDR3: TGTGCCAGCAGCGTCTCTTCCGGCAGAGACATTCAGTACTTC.

The J gene is TRBJ2-3, the V gene TRBV2; 8 bases align to TRBD1. There are 13 residues in the CDR3. The ends lost 8 bases at V and 6 bases at J; junction bases unmatched: 7. The germline CDR1 and CDR2 sequences are SNHLY and FYNNEI. The CDR3 region is CASFQGARDTQYF. Written as DNA, the CDR3 is TGTGCCAGCTTTCAGGGGGCACGGGATACGCAGTATTTT.

J is TRBJ2-3 and V is TRBV19, with 8 bases aligning to TRBD1. In germline, CDR1 is LNHDA, CDR2 SQIVND (reference sequence). V lost 5 bases, J lost 5 bases, and 3 bases stayed unmatched. CDR3 length: 13 amino acids. DNA of the CDR3: TGTGCCAGTAGTCTGGACAGGGAAGATACGCAGTATTTT. Protein: CASSLDREDTQYF.

The rearrangement links TRBV30 to TRBJ1-6; 8 nucleotides match TRBD1. This CDR3 is 13 amino acids long. Unmatched junction bases numbered 1, after V lost 1 base and J lost 8 bases. Per the germline V gene, CDR1 is GTSNPN and CDR2 is SVGIG (reference sequence). The CDR3 loop reads CAWSADRDSPLHF. As DNA, the CDR3 is TGTGCCTGGAGTGCGGACAGGGATTCACCCCTCCACTTT.

CDR3 coding DNA: TGCAGCGTTGAAGATCGGGTGGTGGGTAATTCACCCCTCCACTTT. This encodes CSVEDRVVGNSPLHF. The gene calls are TRBV29-1 and TRBJ1-6; D is uncertain. Trimming cost V 0 bases and J 6 bases, with 12 bases left between them. Germline CDR1 is SQVTM and CDR2 is ANQGSEA. This CDR3 comprises 15 residues.